These T cell receptor beta chains were read from a single sample in a study of blood T cell repertoires in COVID-19. Sequenced by immunoSEQ multiplex PCR; TCRdb stores in-frame clones only, minus some. The sample has some 380,000 clones, about 90% seen once. The sample consisted of PBMCs or T cells enriched from blood (not recorded which). The receptors were sampled from a man aged 25 to 45 who had recovered from COVID-19. Both conserved end residues are part of each CDR3. D genes are given only for firm matches. The listing skips clone size in some rows; elsewhere it reads once, few, many or a size class.

clone_size j_call v_call d_call cdr3_aa cdr3_nt
NA TRBJ1-2 TRBV6-5 NA CASTPGGNGYTF TGTGCCAGCACGCCTGGGGGGAATGGCTACACCTTC
NA TRBJ1-2 TRBV5-1 TRBD1 CASSLWTGAGNGYTF TGCGCCAGCAGCCTGTGGACAGGGGCGGGGAATGGCTACACCTTC
NA TRBJ1-6 TRBV18 TRBD1 CASSRGQGDESPLHF TGTGCCAGCTCACGGGGACAGGGAGATGAGTCACCCCTCCACTTT
NA TRBJ2-1 TRBV5-1 NA CASSLTGFHNEQFF TGCGCCAGCAGCTTAACAGGTTTCCACAATGAGCAGTTCTTC
NA TRBJ1-1 TRBV12-5 NA CASGTGANTEAFF TGTGCTAGTGGTACAGGCGCGAACACTGAAGCTTTCTTT
NA TRBJ1-2 TRBV4-1 NA CASSRTRDLLGYTF TGCGCCAGCAGCCGAACCAGGGATCTATTGGGCTACACCTTC
NA TRBJ1-2 TRBV3-1/TRBV3-2 NA CASSQVRRDGYTF TGTGCCAGCAGCCAAGTGAGGAGGGACGGCTACACCTTC
NA TRBJ2-2 TRBV5-1 NA CASSLDTANTGELFF TGCGCCAGCAGCTTGGATACAGCGAACACCGGGGAGCTGTTTTTT
NA TRBJ1-3 TRBV5-4 TRBD1 CASSFPSGGFGNTIYF TGTGCCAGCAGCTTCCCATCAGGGGGCTTTGGAAACACCATATATTTT
NA TRBJ2-7 TRBV5-6 NA CASSLLGAAYEQYF TGTGCCAGCAGCTTATTGGGGGCAGCCTACGAGCAGTACTTC
NA TRBJ1-1 TRBV12-3/TRBV12-4 NA CASSPAADTEAFF TGTGCCAGCAGCCCAGCGGCGGACACTGAAGCTTTCTTT
NA TRBJ1-1 TRBV29-1 NA CSVRAANTEAFF TGCAGCGTGAGGGCCGCGAACACTGAAGCTTTCTTT
NA TRBJ1-5 TRBV6-2/TRBV6-3 NA CASSHAGARNQPQHF TGTGCCAGCAGTCACGCGGGGGCTCGCAATCAGCCCCAGCATTTT
NA TRBJ2-7 TRBV5-1 NA CARVHGTSQGEQYF TGCGCTAGGGTCCACGGGACATCCCAGGGAGAGCAGTACTTC
NA TRBJ1-4 TRBV11-2 TRBD1 CASSTQTGRNEKLFF TGTGCCAGCAGCACCCAGACAGGGAGAAATGAAAAACTGTTTTTT
NA TRBJ1-3 TRBV13 TRBD1 CASSSPVVDRGSGNTIYF TGTGCCAGCAGCTCCCCCGTTGTTGACAGGGGCTCTGGAAACACCATATATTTT
once TRBJ2-2 TRBV6-1 NA CASSEIDRNTGELFF TGTGCCAGCAGTGAAATCGACAGGAACACCGGGGAGCTGTTTTTT
NA TRBJ1-1 TRBV11-2 NA CASSLGPYRTENTEAFF TGTGCCAGCAGCTTAGGGCCTTATAGGACAGAGAACACTGAAGCTTTCTTT
NA TRBJ2-6 TRBV15 NA CATSGEITSGANVLTF TGTGCCACCAGCGGGGAGATAACCTCTGGGGCCAACGTCCTGACTTTC
NA TRBJ1-3 TRBV30 TRBD1 CAWQNRGLGGNTIYF TGTGCCTGGCAAAACAGGGGACTAGGTGGAAACACCATATATTTT
few TRBJ1-2 TRBV7-9 NA CASRVQGGGGYTF TGTGCCAGCAGGGTCCAGGGAGGCGGAGGCTACACCTTC
NA TRBJ1-2 TRBV20-1 NA CSASWGHYGYTF TGCAGTGCTAGTTGGGGGCATTATGGCTACACCTTC
NA TRBJ1-5 TRBV7-9 NA CASTSRGNQPQHF TGTGCCAGCACCTCGCGGGGTAATCAGCCCCAGCATTTT
NA TRBJ1-5 TRBV6-5 NA CASGKQLNQPQHF TGTGCCAGCGGAAAACAGCTGAATCAGCCCCAGCATTTT
NA TRBJ1-6 TRBV30 NA CAWSREPVNSPLHF TGTGCCTGGAGTCGAGAGCCCGTCAATTCACCCCTCCACTTT
NA TRBJ2-7 TRBV3-1/TRBV3-2 TRBD1 CASSLRRQGSHEQYF TGTGCCAGCAGCCTAAGGAGACAGGGATCTCACGAGCAGTACTTC
NA TRBJ2-1 TRBV5-1 TRBD2 CASSLESGGGDEQFF TGCGCCAGCAGCTTGGAGAGCGGGGGAGGCGATGAGCAGTTCTTC
NA TRBJ1-6 TRBV4-2 TRBD1 CASSQDGGGRASPLHF TGTGCCAGCAGCCAAGATGGAGGGGGCAGAGCTTCACCCCTCCACTTT
once TRBJ2-1 TRBV7-9 NA CASSSGGSYNEQFF TGTGCCAGCAGCTCAGGGGGGTCCTACAATGAGCAGTTCTTC
NA TRBJ1-6 TRBV20-1 TRBD1 CSASQWDSLNSPLHF TGCAGTGCTAGTCAATGGGACAGCTTGAATTCACCCCTCCACTTT
NA TRBJ1-1 TRBV5-4 NA CASSLQGMGAMNTEAFF TGTGCCAGCAGCTTGCAGGGTATGGGGGCCATGAACACTGAAGCTTTCTTT
NA TRBJ1-1 TRBV18 NA CASSPSEVPMNTEAFF TGTGCCAGCTCACCATCCGAGGTTCCGATGAACACTGAAGCTTTCTTT
once TRBJ1-4 TRBV27 NA CASSRLTREKLFF TGTGCCAGCAGTCGGTTAACTCGTGAAAAACTGTTTTTT
NA TRBJ1-1 TRBV10-1 TRBD1 CASSGGQGATEAFF TGCGCCAGCAGTGGGGGACAGGGGGCCACTGAAGCTTTCTTT
NA TRBJ1-2 TRBV5-8 NA CASSLGGEYGYTF TGTGCCAGCAGCTTGGGGGGCGAATATGGCTACACCTTC
NA TRBJ1-4 TRBV9 NA CASSLGATQAEKLFF TGTGCCAGCAGCCTCGGAGCTACACAAGCCGAAAAACTGTTTTTT
few TRBJ1-2 TRBV4-3 NA CASSQSGSPYGYTF TGCGCCAGCAGCCAATCCGGGAGCCCCTATGGCTACACCTTC
NA TRBJ1-4 TRBV5-1 NA CASSLAGATNEKLFF TGCGCCAGCAGCTTGGCTGGAGCAACTAATGAAAAACTGTTTTTT
NA TRBJ1-1 TRBV5-6 NA CASSLAITVNTEAFF TGTGCCAGCAGCTTGGCCATTACAGTTAACACTGAAGCTTTCTTT
many TRBJ1-2 TRBV7-9 NA CASSRPGIGGYTF TGTGCCAGCAGCCGACCGGGAATCGGTGGCTACACCTTC
NA TRBJ1-1 TRBV7-9 NA CASSLGGGGSTEAFF TGTGCCAGCAGCTTGGGCGGAGGTGGGAGCACTGAAGCTTTCTTT